The entry below describes one TCR beta chain. Its target is unknown. Sequencing was performed with immunoSEQ multiplex PCR; in TCRdb, only in-frame clones are kept and a portion is missing. The repertoire holds about 99,000 clones, with 90% to 96% as singletons. The source of the sample is a study of OX40 agonist ivuxolimab in advanced cancers. Study-wide findings and caveats: The investigators did not determine what antigen specificity the expanded peripheral T cells had.

This CDR3 comprises 13 residues. V was clipped by 7 bases and J by 0 bases, with 7 bases between them. Germline loops: CDR1 LNHDA, CDR2 SQIVND (reference sequence). Source: CD4+ or CD8+ T cells sorted from blood, taken in a trial of the OX40 agonist ivuxolimab. The source of this sequence is an adult with an advanced solid tumor such as melanoma, head and neck, liver or kidney cancer. The chain is built from TRBV19 and TRBJ2-1; no clear D gene. The CDR3 region is CASTISSYNEQFF. Written as DNA, the CDR3 is TGTGCCAGTACAATAAGCTCCTACAATGAGCAGTTCTTC.